This T cell receptor (beta chain) appears in the sequencing data of a study of blood T cell repertoires in COVID-19. Study as a whole: COVID-19 samples from acute and convalescent phases originated in the United States, Italy and Spain.

The length of the CDR3 is 14 residues. The ends were cut back, 3 bases at V and 4 bases at J, with 12 bases in the middle. Germline CDR1 is KGHSH and CDR2 is LQKENI. Authors' analysis steps: Nucleated cell counts were estimated from reference gene primer amplification. The repertoire was sequenced with immunoSEQ multiplex PCR; TCRdb's copy has only in-frame clones and lacks some. The V and J calls and clone size come from that table; D and trimming were worked out from the DNA. The data contain approximately 49,000 clones, 82% of them seen just once; the ten biggest clones take up 13% to 15%. The chain has TRBV18 and TRBJ1-2, with D possibly matching TRBD1 (5 bases). Sequencing used peripheral blood. The clonotype comes from a human donor with acute or convalescent COVID-19. The donor label of this sample is uncertain. The DNA for the CDR3 is TGTGCCAGCTCACCCGCCCAGGGTTCCTATGGCTACACCTTC. This sequence encodes CASSPAQGSYGYTF.